Presented here are 15 T cell receptor beta chains from one specimen sequenced in a study of a mutant IDH1 vaccine in newly diagnosed glioma. Using immunoSEQ multiplex PCR, the repertoire was profiled, and TCRdb retains in-frame clones only, with some absent. Altogether around 41,000 clones are present, 65% to 85% being singletons, with the ten largest covering about 2.3%. For these TCRs, the target antigens are not known. This sample's time point: week 11, during vaccination. All doses held 300 ug of mutant IDH1 20-mer peptide, with topical imiquimod. The specimen comprised PBMCs, sampled from a glioma patient whose treatment included an IDH1 peptide vaccine. The receptors originated from a middle-aged man with glioma.

This chain joins TRBV29-1 and TRBJ1-1, with 7 positions matching TRBD1. Trimming at V came to 6 bases and at J to 0 bases, leaving 4 bases not matched to a gene. Looked up from germline, CDR1 is SQVTM and CDR2 is ANQGSEA. CDR3 length: 13 amino acids. The CDR3 coding sequence is TGCAGCGTACGGGGACAGCTGAACACTGAAGCTTTCTTT. It codes for CSVRGQLNTEAFF.

The chain couples TRBV6-5 to TRBJ1-2; D gene uncertain. V gave up 0 bases and J gave up 8 bases, with 16 bases separating them. There are 15 residues in the CDR3. CDR1 and CDR2 from the germline V gene are MNHEY and SVGAGI. The chain's CDR3 is CASSYSLRSWGGYTF. The CDR3 DNA follows: TGTGCCAGCAGTTACTCACTCAGATCCTGGGGAGGCTACACCTTC.

The rearrangement links TRBV13 to TRBJ2-7, with 8 bases fitting TRBD2. The CDR3 is 13 residues long. Germline loops: CDR1 PRHDT, CDR2 FYEKMQ (reference sequence). V lost 6 bases to trimming and J lost 2 bases; unmatched junction nucleotides: 3. The CDR3 loop is CASRPGGAYEQYF. Written as DNA, the CDR3 is TGTGCCAGCAGGCCGGGGGGGGCCTACGAGCAGTACTTC.

V gene TRBV4-3 combines with J gene TRBJ2-1; D gene ambiguous. The CDR3 sequence is 13 residues long. Germline CDR1 and CDR2: LGHNA and YSLEER. The germline V and J ends were trimmed by 3 bases and 9 bases, with 12 bases remaining between them. The CDR3 DNA reads as TGCGCCAGCAGCCAGGCCTCGGTGGGTGAGCAGTTCTTC. Encoded protein: CASSQASVGEQFF.

The chain carries TRBV7-2 and TRBJ2-3; 10 bases line up with TRBD2. V lost 8 bases and J lost 3; bases outside the gene matches: 2. Germline CDR1 is SGHTA and CDR2 is FQGNSA. The CDR3 loop spans 13 amino acids. The CDR3, as DNA: TGTGCCAGCGCTAGCGGGGGAACAGATACGCAGTATTTT. Amino acids: CASASGGTDTQYF.

The V gene is TRBV5-4, the J gene TRBJ1-4; no clear D gene. Germline assignment: CDR1 SGHNT and CDR2 YYREEE (reference sequence). The CDR3 is 15 amino acids. V was clipped by 7 bases and J by 0 bases, with 13 bases between them. The CDR3 bases are TGTGCCAGCCGTTCCCAGGAAGCAACTAATGAAAAACTGTTTTTT. Protein sequence: CASRSQEATNEKLFF.

This rearrangement joins TRBV7-8 to TRBJ1-5; TRBD1 agrees at 7 bases. CDR1 is SGHVS, CDR2 FQNEAQ, per germline. This CDR3 contains 14 residues. Trimming took 4 bases from V and 6 from J; bases not matched to a gene: 6. The CDR3 region is CASSSTGSGQPQHF. DNA for the CDR3: TGTGCCAGCAGCTCGACAGGGTCGGGTCAGCCCCAGCATTTT.

This chain joins TRBV5-1 and TRBJ2-2, with 15 positions matching TRBD2. CDR3 length: 17 amino acids. V gave up 4 bases and J gave up 6 bases; unmatched junction bases: 7. Germline V gene lookup returns CDR1 SGHRS and CDR2 YFSETQ. Written as DNA, the CDR3 is TGCGCCAGCAGCAAGCTCGGACTAGCGGGAGGGGCCGGGGAGCTGTTTTTT. This sequence encodes CASSKLGLAGGAGELFF.

The chain combines TRBV28 with TRBJ2-3, with D unresolved. Germline-derived CDR1 and CDR2 are MDHEN and SYDVKM. Trimming left V 1 base short and J 0 bases short, with 14 bases between. The CDR3 loop spans 17 amino acids. The CDR3 nucleotides are TGTGCCAGCAGTTTATACGGTTTAGGAACTAGCACAGATACGCAGTATTTT. Translated, it gives CASSLYGLGTSTDTQYF.

This clone was counted once. The chain links TRBV19 to TRBJ2-5, with TRBD2 as a possible D gene (6 bases). The CDR3 runs to 19 residues. V was shortened by 1 base and J by 0 bases, with 21 bases between the two germline ends. CDR1 and CDR2 from the germline V gene are LNHDA and SQIVND (reference sequence). In nucleotides, the CDR3 is TGTGCCAGTAGTATAGCCATGGGGGGAGTTGGATCAAACCAAGAGACCCAGTACTTC. As protein: CASSIAMGGVGSNQETQYF.

The chain recombines TRBV27 with TRBJ2-2; 8 bases map to TRBD1. The J segment lost 7 bases and the V segment lost 6 bases, leaving 16 bases of the junction unmatched. The CDR3 extends over 17 amino acids. Germline V gene sequence: CDR1 MNHEY, CDR2 SMNVEV (reference sequence). The CDR3 sequence is CASSPTPDRVSIGELFF. In DNA form, the CDR3 reads TGTGCCAGCAGCCCTACCCCGGACAGGGTATCGATCGGGGAGCTGTTTTTT.

In this sample, this clone turned up once. Sequence at one end of the junction differs from germline and may be a read error. The J gene is TRBJ1-1, the V gene TRBV27; D unclear. Per germline, CDR1 MNHEY and CDR2 SMNVEV (reference sequence). This CDR3 is 12 amino acids long. Written as DNA, the CDR3 is TGTGCCAGCAGTTTAGGGAACAATGAAGCTTTCTTT. This gives the protein CASSLGNNEAFF.

This clone was seen a few times. V and J are TRBV2 and TRBJ2-3; tentatively, D is TRBD1 (5 bases). Trimming left V 9 bases short and J 4 bases short, with 17 bases between. The germline CDR1 and CDR2 sequences are SNHLY and FYNNEI. The CDR3 is made up of 14 amino acids. The DNA for the CDR3 is TGTGCCAGGTCCGGACAATGGATCGCAGATACGCAGTATTTT. The encoded protein is CARSGQWIADTQYF.

The CDR3 nucleotides read TGTGCCAGCAGTGACCCGGGAGAGGGCACTGAAGCTTTCTTT. Amino acids: CASSDPGEGTEAFF. The rearrangement joins TRBV2 to TRBJ1-1; D is ambiguous. The CDR3 has 14 residues. V was trimmed by 3 bases and J by 4 bases, leaving 12 bases between them. Germline V lookup: CDR1 SNHLY, CDR2 FYNNEI.

The chain links TRBV27 to TRBJ2-7, with D maybe TRBD1 (5 bases). The CDR3 runs to 13 residues. Trimming cost V 3 bases and J 0 bases, with 6 bases left between them. CDR1 and CDR2 (germline): MNHEY, SMNVEV (reference sequence). CDR3 bases: TGTGCCAGCAGTTTGACAGCCTCCTACGAGCAGTACTTC. Amino acid sequence: CASSLTASYEQYF.